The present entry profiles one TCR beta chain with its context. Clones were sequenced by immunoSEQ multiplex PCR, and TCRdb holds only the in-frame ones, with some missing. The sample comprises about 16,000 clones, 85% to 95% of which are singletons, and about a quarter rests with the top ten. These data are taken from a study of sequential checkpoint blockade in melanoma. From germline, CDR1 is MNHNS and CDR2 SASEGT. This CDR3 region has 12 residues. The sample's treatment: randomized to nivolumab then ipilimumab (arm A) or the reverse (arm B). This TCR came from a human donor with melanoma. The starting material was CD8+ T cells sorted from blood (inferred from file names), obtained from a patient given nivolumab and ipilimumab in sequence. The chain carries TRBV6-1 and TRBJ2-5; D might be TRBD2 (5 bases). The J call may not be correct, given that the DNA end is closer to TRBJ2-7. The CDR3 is CASTRALYEQYF. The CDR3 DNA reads TGTGCCAGCACGAGGGCTCTCTACGAGCAGTACTTC.